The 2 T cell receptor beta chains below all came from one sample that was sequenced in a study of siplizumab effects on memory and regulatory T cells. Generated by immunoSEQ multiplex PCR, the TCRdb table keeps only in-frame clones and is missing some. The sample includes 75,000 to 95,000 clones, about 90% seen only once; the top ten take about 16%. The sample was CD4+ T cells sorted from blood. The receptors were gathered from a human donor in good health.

The CDR3: CASSQDPLPSGNYEQYF. In DNA, the CDR3 is TGTGCCAGCAGCCAAGATCCCTTGCCTAGCGGGAATTACGAGCAGTACTTC. The rearrangement uses TRBV4-2 and TRBJ2-5, with 9 bases that match TRBD2. With the DNA end fitting TRBJ2-7 better, the J assignment may be wrong. Germline-derived CDR1 and CDR2 are LGHNA and YNFKEQ. The CDR3 sequence is 17 residues long.

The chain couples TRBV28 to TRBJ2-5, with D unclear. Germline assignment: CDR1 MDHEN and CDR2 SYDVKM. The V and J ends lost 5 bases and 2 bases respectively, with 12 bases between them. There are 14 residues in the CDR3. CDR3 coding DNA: TGTGCCAGCAGTCCTACACCTTTTCAAGAGACCCAGTACTTC. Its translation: CASSPTPFQETQYF.